This T cell receptor (beta chain) was sequenced for a study of T cells expressing NK-cell markers. Study as a whole: All TCR beta repertoires analysed originated from sorted CD3+CD56+NKG2C+, CD3+CD56+NKG2C- and CD3+CD56-NKG2C+ T cells. Seven of the eight sequenced donors were classified as HCMV-seropositive, and one was classified as seronegative.

Production of TCR beta cDNA relied on 5'RACE template switching with UMIs. TCRdb reworked the 5' RACE reads into one entry per CDR3 protein, no DNA. This table lists about 460,000 distinct CDR3 sequences. Points from the study as a whole: The study found these clonotypes also leading the CD3+CD56-NKG2C+ fraction in a handful of donors.

Remarks on this clonotype: Antigen: not known.

CDR1 and CDR2 (germline): SGHNT, YENEEA. This CDR3 spans 16 amino acids. The sample taken for sequencing was blood T cells: a sorted CD56 or NKG2C T cell subset, CD4+ or CD8+ T cells, or bulk PBMC T cells (not recorded which). This chain connects TRBV11-3 to TRBJ2-1; TCRdb lists TRBD2, though no DNA is available to test this call. This receptor was taken from a woman aged 50 to 65 in good health. CDR3 protein: CASSLKRQLLIGEQFF.